The entry that follows covers one TCR beta chain sequence. These data come from a study of blood T cell repertoires in COVID-19. Study summary: COVID-19 samples, acute and convalescent, were from the United States, Italy and Spain. In each case, the material was cDNA or gDNA derived from T cells, B-cell-depleted T cells, or PBMCs.

The table came from immunoSEQ multiplex PCR; TCRdb's copy has only in-frame clones and leaves some out. The repertoire holds some 320,000 clones, with about nine tenths as singletons. V shed 0 bases and J 1 base; nucleotides not matched to a gene: 6. Germline V gene sequence: CDR1 SEHNR, CDR2 FQNEAQ (reference sequence). The CDR3 loop spans 17 amino acids. The rearrangement uses TRBV7-9 and TRBJ2-3; the match to TRBD2 covers 8 bases. This receptor was identified in a woman in her thirties with COVID-19, enrolled during active disease. Material: peripheral blood. The CDR3 reads CASSLAGGVSGTDTQYF. DNA of the CDR3: TGTGCCAGCAGCTTAGCCGGGGGGGTCTCGGGCACAGATACGCAGTATTTT. Complete variable domain (other parts from reference TRBV7-9 and TRBJ2-3): DTGVSQNPRHKITKRGQNVTFRCDPISEHNRLYWYRQTLGQGPEFLTYFQNEAQLEKSRLLSDRFSAERPKGSFSTLEIQRTEQGDSAMYLCASSLAGGVSGTDTQYFGPGTRLTVL.